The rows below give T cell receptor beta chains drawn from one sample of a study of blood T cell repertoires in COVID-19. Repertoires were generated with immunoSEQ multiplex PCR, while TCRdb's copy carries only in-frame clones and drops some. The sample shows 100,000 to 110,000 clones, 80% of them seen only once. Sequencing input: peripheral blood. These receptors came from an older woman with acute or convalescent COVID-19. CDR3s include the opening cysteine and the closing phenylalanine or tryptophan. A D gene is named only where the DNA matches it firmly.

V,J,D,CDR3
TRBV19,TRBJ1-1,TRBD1,CASSLTRGDTEAFF
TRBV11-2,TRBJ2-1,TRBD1,CASSPGTGGYNEQFF
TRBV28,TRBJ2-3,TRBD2,CASSQMGLASSTQYF
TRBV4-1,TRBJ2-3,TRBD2,CASSRQTSGGPVDTQYF
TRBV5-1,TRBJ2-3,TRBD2,CASSLERGANTQYF
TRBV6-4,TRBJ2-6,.,CASSEGGVSGANVLTF
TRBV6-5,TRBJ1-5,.,CASSPQDQPQHF
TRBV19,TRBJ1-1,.,CASSIAFEPTNTEAFF
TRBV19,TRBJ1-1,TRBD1,CASDTQGLGAFF
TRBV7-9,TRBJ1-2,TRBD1,CASSLGGQGAYGYTF
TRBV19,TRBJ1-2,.,CASSIGSNGYTF
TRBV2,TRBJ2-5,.,CASVRGTGEETQYF